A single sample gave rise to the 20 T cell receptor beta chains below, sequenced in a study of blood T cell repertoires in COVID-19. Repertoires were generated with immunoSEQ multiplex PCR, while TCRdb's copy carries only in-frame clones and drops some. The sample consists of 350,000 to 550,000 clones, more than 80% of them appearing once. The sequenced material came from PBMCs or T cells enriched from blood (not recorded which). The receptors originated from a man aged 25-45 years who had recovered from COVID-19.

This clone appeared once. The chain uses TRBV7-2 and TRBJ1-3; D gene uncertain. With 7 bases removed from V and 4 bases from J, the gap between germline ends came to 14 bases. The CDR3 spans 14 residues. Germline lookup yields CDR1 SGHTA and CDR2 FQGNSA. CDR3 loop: CASNQGSTGNTIYF. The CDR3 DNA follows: TGTGCCAGCAACCAAGGGAGTACAGGAAACACCATATATTTT.

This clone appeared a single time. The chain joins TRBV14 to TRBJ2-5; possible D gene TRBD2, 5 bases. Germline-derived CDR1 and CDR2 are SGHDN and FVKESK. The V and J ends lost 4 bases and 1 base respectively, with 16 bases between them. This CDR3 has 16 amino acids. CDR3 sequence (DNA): TGTGCCAGCAGCCCCCTCGGCGGAGGAACCCAAGAGACCCAGTACTTC. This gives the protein CASSPLGGGTQETQYF.

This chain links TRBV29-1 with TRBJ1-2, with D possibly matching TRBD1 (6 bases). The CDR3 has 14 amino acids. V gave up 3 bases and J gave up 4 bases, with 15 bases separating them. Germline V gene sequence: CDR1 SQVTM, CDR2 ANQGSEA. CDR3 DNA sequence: TGCAGCGTTGACATCGCCAGGGGAATCTATGGCTACACCTTC. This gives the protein CSVDIARGIYGYTF. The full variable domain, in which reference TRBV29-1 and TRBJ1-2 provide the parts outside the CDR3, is SAVISQKPSRDICQRGTSLTIQCQVDSQVTMMFWYRQQPGQSLTLIATANQGSEATYESGFVIDKFPISRPNLTFSTLTVSNMSPEDSSIYLCSVDIARGIYGYTFGSGTRLTVV.

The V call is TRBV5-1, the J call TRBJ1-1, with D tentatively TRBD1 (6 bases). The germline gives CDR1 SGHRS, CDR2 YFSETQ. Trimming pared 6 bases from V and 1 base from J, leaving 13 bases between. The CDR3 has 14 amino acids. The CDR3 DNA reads TGCGCCAGCACCCCGGGACATCAGAACACTGAAGCTTTCTTT. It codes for CASTPGHQNTEAFF.

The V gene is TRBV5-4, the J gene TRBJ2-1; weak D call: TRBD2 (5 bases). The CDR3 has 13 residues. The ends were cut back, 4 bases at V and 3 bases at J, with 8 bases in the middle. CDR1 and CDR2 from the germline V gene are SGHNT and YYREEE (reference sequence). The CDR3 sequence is CASSNRDYNEQFF. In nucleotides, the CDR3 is TGTGCCAGCAGCAACCGGGACTACAATGAGCAGTTCTTC.

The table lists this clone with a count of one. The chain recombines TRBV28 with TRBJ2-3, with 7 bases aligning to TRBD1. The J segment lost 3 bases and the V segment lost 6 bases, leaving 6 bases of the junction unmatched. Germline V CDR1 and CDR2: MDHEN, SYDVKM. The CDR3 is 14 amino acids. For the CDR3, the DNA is TGTGCCAGCAGCCCGAGGGGGCTGACAGATACGCAGTATTTT. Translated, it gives CASSPRGLTDTQYF.

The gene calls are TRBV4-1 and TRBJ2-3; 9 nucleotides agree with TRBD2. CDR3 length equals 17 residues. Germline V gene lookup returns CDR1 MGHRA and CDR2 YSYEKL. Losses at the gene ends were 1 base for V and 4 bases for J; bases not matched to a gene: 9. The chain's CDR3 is CASSQAQSGTSPDTQYF. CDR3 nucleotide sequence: TGCGCCAGCAGCCAAGCTCAATCCGGGACTAGCCCAGATACGCAGTATTTT.

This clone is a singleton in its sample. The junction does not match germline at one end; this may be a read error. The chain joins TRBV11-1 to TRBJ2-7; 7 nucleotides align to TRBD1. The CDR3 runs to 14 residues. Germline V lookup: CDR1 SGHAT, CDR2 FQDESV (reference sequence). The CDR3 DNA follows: TGTGCCAGCAGTTTAGTAGGGACAGCTTACGAGCAGTACTTC. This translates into CASSLVGTAYEQYF.

CDR3 loop: CASSVGGVVDYNEQFF. The CDR3 nucleotides are TGTGCCAGCAGCGTAGGCGGGGTTGTGGACTACAATGAGCAGTTCTTC. The chain employs TRBV9 and TRBJ2-1; the D gene is possibly TRBD2 (6 bases). Germline CDR1 and CDR2: SGDLS and YYNGEE. The CDR3 is 16 amino acids. V lost 0 bases to trimming and J lost 3 bases, with 13 bases between them.

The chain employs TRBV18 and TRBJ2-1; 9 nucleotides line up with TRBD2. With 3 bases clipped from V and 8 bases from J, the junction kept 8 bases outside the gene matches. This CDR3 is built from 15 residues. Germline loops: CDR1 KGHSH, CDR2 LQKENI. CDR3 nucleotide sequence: TGTGCCAGCTCACCCCTAGCTACTAGCGGGCATGAGCAGTTCTTC. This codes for CASSPLATSGHEQFF.

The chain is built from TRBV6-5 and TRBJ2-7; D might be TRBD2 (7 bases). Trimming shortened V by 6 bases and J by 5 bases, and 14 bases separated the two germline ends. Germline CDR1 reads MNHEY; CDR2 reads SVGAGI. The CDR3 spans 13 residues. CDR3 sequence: CASSLRGANEQYF. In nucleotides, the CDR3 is TGTGCCAGCAGCCTCCGGGGGGCTAACGAGCAGTACTTC.

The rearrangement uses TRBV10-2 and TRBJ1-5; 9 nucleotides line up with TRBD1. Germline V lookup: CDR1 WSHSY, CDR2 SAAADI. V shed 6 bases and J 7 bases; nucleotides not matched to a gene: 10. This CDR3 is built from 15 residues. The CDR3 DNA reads TGCGCCAGCAGGATGGGACAGGGCGGGCAGCAGCCCCAGCATTTT. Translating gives CASRMGQGGQQPQHF.

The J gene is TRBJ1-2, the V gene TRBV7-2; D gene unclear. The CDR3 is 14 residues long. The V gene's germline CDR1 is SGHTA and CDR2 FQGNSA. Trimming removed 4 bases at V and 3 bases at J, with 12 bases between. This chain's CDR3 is CASSSNGVDYGYTF. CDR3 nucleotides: TGTGCCAGCAGCTCCAACGGGGTAGACTATGGCTACACCTTC.

The CDR3 loop is CASRQGSSPLHF. The CDR3, as DNA: TGTGCCAGCAGACAGGGTTCATCACCCCTCCACTTT. The chain couples TRBV2 to TRBJ1-6, with D possibly matching TRBD1 (6 bases). The CDR3 covers 12 residues. Germline V gene sequence: CDR1 SNHLY, CDR2 FYNNEI. V was clipped by 6 bases and J by 10 bases, with 10 bases between them.

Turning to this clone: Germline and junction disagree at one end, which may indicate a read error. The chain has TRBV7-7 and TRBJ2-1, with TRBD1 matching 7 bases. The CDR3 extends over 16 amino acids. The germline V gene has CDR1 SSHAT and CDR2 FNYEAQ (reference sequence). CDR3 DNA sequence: TGTGCTAGCAGCTTAGGCCCCGGGACAGCATACAATGAGCAGTTCTTC. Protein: CASSLGPGTAYNEQFF. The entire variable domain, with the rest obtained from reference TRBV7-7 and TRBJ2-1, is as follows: GAGVSQSPRYKVTKRGQDVTLRCDPISSHATLYWYQQALGQGPEFLTYFNYEAQPDKSGLPSDRFSAERPEGSISTLTIQRTEQRDSAMYRCASSLGPGTAYNEQFFGPGTRLTVL.

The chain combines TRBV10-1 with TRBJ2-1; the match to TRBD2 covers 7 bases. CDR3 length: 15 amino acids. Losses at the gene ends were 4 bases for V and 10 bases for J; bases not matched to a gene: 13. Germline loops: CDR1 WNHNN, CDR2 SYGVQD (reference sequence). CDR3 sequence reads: CASSGGSGVAREQFF. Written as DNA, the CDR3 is TGCGCCAGCAGTGGTGGGAGCGGGGTGGCGAGGGAGCAGTTCTTC.

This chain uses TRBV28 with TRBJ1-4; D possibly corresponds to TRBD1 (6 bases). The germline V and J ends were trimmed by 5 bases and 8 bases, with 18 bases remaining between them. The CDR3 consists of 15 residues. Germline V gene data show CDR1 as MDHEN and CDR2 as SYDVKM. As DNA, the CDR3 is TGTGCCAGCAGTGTAACAGGCTCAAGGGGGGAAAAACTGTTTTTT. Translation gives CASSVTGSRGEKLFF.

This chain's CDR3 is CASSERYSNYGYTF. CDR3 sequence (DNA): TGTGCCAGCAGTGAAAGATACTCTAACTATGGCTACACCTTC. The chain couples TRBV6-4 to TRBJ1-2, with D unresolved. Germline V gene sequence: CDR1 MRHNA, CDR2 SNTAGT. This CDR3 has 14 amino acids. Trimming left V 3 bases short and J 0 bases short, with 8 bases between.

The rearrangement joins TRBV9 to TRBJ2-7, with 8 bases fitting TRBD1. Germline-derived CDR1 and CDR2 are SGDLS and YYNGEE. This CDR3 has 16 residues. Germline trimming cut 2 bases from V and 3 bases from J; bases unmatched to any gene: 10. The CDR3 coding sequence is TGTGCCAGCAGCGTCGATCAGGGGGCGGAATACTACGAGCAGTACTTC. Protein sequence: CASSVDQGAEYYEQYF.

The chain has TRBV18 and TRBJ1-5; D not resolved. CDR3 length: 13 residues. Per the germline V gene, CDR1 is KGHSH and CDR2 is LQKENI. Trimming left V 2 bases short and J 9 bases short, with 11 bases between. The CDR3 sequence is CASSPREPRPQHF. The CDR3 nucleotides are TGTGCCAGCTCACCAAGGGAGCCCCGGCCCCAGCATTTT. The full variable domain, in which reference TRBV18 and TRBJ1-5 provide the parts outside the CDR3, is NAGVMQNPRHLVRRRGQEARLRCSPMKGHSHVYWYRQLPEEGLKFMVYLQKENIIDESGMPKERFSAEFPKEGPSILRIQQVVRGDSAAYFCASSPREPRPQHFGDGTRLSIL.